Listed below are T cell receptor beta chains from one sample, sequenced in a study of blood T cell repertoires in COVID-19. The assay was immunoSEQ multiplex PCR, and TCRdb's table has in-frame clones only and misses some. This sample yields roughly 300,000 clones, of which about 86% are seen a single time; 4% to 5% belongs to the top ten. The sample comprised PBMCs or T cells enriched from blood (not recorded which). These receptor sequences come from a woman in her thirties or forties with acute COVID-19. The CDR3 runs from the conserved cysteine through the conserved F or W. D genes are given only for firm matches. Size values are once, few and many counts, or a class for expanded clones, and some rows have none.

cdr3_aa | cdr3_nt | j_call | v_call | clone_size | d_call
CASRAGPGNGYTF | TGTGCCAGCAGGGCGGGACCGGGAAATGGCTACACCTTC | TRBJ1-2 | TRBV2 | . | .
CASSEAPLDTQYF | TGCGCCAGCAGCGAGGCCCCATTGGATACGCAGTATTTT | TRBJ2-3 | TRBV5-1 | . | .
CASSLSAVSGNTIYF | TGTGCCAGCAGTTTATCGGCAGTATCTGGAAACACCATATATTTT | TRBJ1-3 | TRBV27 | . | .
CATSVTGGPQHF | TGTGCCACCAGCGTGACCGGGGGGCCCCAGCATTTT | TRBJ1-5 | TRBV15 | . | .
CASSHFTADTQYF | TGTGCCAGCAGCCACTTCACTGCAGATACGCAGTATTTT | TRBJ2-3 | TRBV3-1/TRBV3-2 | . | .
CASSVGQGSIAPLHF | TGTGCCAGCAGCGTAGGACAGGGTTCGATCGCACCCCTCCACTTT | TRBJ1-6 | TRBV9 | . | TRBD1
CASSPSLGTGRNEQYF | TGTGCCAGCTCACCGTCGCTCGGGACAGGGCGCAACGAGCAGTACTTC | TRBJ2-7 | TRBV18 | . | TRBD1
CASHILTNGYTF | TGTGCCAGTCACATTTTAACCAATGGCTACACCTTC | TRBJ1-2 | TRBV21-1 | . | .
CASSDSRQGDYDTEAFF | TGTGCCAGCAGTGACTCGAGACAGGGTGATTACGACACTGAAGCTTTCTTT | TRBJ1-1 | TRBV6-4 | . | TRBD1
CASSIGALVTEAFF | TGTGCCAGCTCCATAGGGGCCCTCGTCACTGAAGCTTTCTTT | TRBJ1-1 | TRBV2 | . | .
CASSHGEGSEQFF | TGTGCCAGCAGCCATGGGGAGGGATCTGAGCAGTTCTTC | TRBJ2-1 | TRBV11-1 | . | TRBD2
CASSLTTDRGAGGYTF | TGTGCCAGCAGCTTAACTACCGACAGGGGGGCAGGTGGCTACACCTTC | TRBJ1-2 | TRBV7-2 | . | TRBD1
CASSAGLAGAFFDEQYF | TGTGCCAGTAGTGCCGGACTAGCGGGAGCTTTTTTCGACGAGCAGTACTTC | TRBJ2-7 | TRBV19 | . | TRBD2
CASSPSGGFREAFF | TGTGCCAGCAGCCCATCAGGGGGCTTTCGCGAAGCTTTCTTT | TRBJ1-1 | TRBV7-9 | . | TRBD1
CASSESLPGTGSDGYTF | TGTGCCAGCAGTGAATCCCTCCCCGGGACAGGATCAGATGGCTACACCTTC | TRBJ1-2 | TRBV25-1 | . | TRBD1
CASSEAPGGELFF | TGTGCCAGCAGTGAAGCCCCGGGGGGGGAGCTGTTTTTT | TRBJ2-2 | TRBV2 | . | .
CASSLRTDVNQPQHF | TGTGCCAGCAGCTTACGGACAGACGTCAATCAGCCCCAGCATTTT | TRBJ1-5 | TRBV7-8 | . | .
CASSSLGGDTEAFF | TGTGCCAGCAGCTCTCTCGGGGGGGACACTGAAGCTTTCTTT | TRBJ1-1 | TRBV7-3 | . | .
CASSIAEGAGGYTF | TGTGCCAGTAGTATAGCGGAGGGGGCTGGTGGCTACACCTTC | TRBJ1-2 | TRBV19 | . | TRBD1
CASSGSDTYNSPLHF | TGTGCCAGCAGCGGGAGTGACACTTATAATTCACCCCTCCACTTT | TRBJ1-6 | TRBV28 | once | .
CASSLNSGGQETQYF | TGTGCCAGCAGCTTAAACAGCGGGGGACAAGAGACCCAGTACTTC | TRBJ2-5 | TRBV7-2 | . | TRBD2
CASSATGVVAGELFF | TGTGCCAGCAGTGCTACAGGGGTTGTGGCCGGGGAGCTGTTTTTT | TRBJ2-2 | TRBV2 | . | TRBD1
CASSLGGGRASGEQFF | TGTGCCAGCAGCTTAGGAGGCGGGAGGGCGTCGGGTGAGCAGTTCTTC | TRBJ2-1 | TRBV7-3 | . | TRBD2
CASSRPLNTEAFF | TGTGCCAGTAGTAGGCCATTGAACACTGAAGCTTTCTTT | TRBJ1-1 | TRBV19 | . | .
CASSYGEKETQYF | TGTGCCAGCAGTTACGGGGAGAAAGAGACCCAGTACTTC | TRBJ2-5 | TRBV6-5 | . | .
CASRTGASPLHF | TGTGCCAGCAGAACAGGGGCCTCACCCCTCCACTTT | TRBJ1-6 | TRBV6-5 | . | TRBD1
CASRTSGAPNEQFF | TGTGCCAGCAGAACTAGCGGGGCCCCCAATGAGCAGTTCTTC | TRBJ2-1 | TRBV6-5 | . | TRBD2
CASSSLQTGVGQPQHF | TGTGCCAGCAGCTCCCTCCAGACAGGGGTGGGTCAGCCCCAGCATTTT | TRBJ1-5 | TRBV7-8 | few | TRBD1
CASSPSGTDYNEQFF | TGTGCCAGCAGCCCATCGGGGACAGATTACAATGAGCAGTTCTTC | TRBJ2-1 | TRBV6-2/TRBV6-3 | . | TRBD1
CASRPHARTSSNEKLFF | TGTGCCAGTAGGCCTCACGCCCGAACAAGTTCTAATGAAAAACTGTTTTTT | TRBJ1-4 | TRBV19 | few | .
CASRTQPGQPQHF | TGTGCCAGCAGAACGCAGCCCGGGCAGCCCCAGCATTTT | TRBJ1-5 | TRBV27 | . | .
CASSVGASGGGGTDTQYF | TGTGCCAGCAGCGTAGGGGCTAGCGGGGGAGGAGGCACAGATACGCAGTATTTT | TRBJ2-3 | TRBV9 | . | TRBD2